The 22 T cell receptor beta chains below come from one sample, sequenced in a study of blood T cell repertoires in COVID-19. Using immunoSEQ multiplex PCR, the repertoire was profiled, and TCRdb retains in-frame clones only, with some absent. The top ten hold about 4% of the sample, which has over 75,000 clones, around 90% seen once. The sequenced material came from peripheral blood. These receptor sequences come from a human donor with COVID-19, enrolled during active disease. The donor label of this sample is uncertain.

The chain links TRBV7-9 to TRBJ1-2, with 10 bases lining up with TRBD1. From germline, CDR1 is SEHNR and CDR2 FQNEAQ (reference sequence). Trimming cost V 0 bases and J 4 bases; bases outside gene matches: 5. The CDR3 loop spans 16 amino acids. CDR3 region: CASSLAVTGGGYGYTF. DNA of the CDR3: TGTGCCAGCAGCTTAGCGGTGACAGGGGGCGGCTATGGCTACACCTTC.

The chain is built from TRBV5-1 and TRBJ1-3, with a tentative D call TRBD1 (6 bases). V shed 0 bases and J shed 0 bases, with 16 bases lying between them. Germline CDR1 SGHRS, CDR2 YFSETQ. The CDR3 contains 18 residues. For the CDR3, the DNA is TGCGCCAGCAGCTTGGTCGGGGCAGGGGTGAGCTCTGGAAACACCATATATTTT. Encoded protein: CASSLVGAGVSSGNTIYF.

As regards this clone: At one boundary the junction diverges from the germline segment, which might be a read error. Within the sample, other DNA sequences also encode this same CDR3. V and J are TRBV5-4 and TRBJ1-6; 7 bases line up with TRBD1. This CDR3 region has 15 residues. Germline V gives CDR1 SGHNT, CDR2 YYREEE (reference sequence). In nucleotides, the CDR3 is TGTGCCAGCAACTCCCGGGACAGTGATAATTCACCCCTTCACTTT. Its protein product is CASNSRDSDNSPLHF.

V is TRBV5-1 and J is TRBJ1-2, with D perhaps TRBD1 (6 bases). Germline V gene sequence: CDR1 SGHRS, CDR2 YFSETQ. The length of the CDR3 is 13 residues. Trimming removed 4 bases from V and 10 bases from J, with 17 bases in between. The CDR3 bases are TGCGCCAGCAGCCAAAACCGGGCAGGGGACTACACCTTC. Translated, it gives CASSQNRAGDYTF.

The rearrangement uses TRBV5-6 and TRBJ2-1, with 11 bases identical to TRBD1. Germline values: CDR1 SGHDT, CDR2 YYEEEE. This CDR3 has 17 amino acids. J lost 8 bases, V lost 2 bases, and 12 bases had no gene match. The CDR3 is CASSLGQGALPGYEQFF. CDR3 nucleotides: TGTGCCAGCAGCTTAGGACAGGGGGCTCTTCCCGGCTATGAGCAGTTCTTC. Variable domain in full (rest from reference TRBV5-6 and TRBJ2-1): DAGVTQSPTHLIKTRGQQVTLRCSPKSGHDTVSWYQQALGQGPQFIFQYYEEEERQRGNFPDRFSGHQFPNYSSELNVNALLLGDSALYLCASSLGQGALPGYEQFFGPGTRLTVL.

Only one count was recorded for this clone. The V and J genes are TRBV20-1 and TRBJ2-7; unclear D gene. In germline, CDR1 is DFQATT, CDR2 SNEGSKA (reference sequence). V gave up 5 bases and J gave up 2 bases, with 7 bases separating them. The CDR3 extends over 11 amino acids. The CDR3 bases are TGCAGTGCTCAAGACACCTACGAGCAGTACTTC. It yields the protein CSAQDTYEQYF.

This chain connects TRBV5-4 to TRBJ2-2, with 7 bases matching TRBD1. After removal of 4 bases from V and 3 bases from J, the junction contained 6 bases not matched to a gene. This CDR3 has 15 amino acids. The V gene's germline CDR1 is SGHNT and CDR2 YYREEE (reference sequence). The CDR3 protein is CASSIDRVDTGELFF. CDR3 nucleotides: TGTGCCAGCAGCATCGACAGGGTCGACACCGGGGAGCTGTTTTTT.

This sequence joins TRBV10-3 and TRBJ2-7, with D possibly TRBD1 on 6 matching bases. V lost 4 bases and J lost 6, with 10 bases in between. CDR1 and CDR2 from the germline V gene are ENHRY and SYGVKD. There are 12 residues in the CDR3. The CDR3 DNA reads TGTGCCATCAGTGGGACAGAAGCCGAGCAGTACTTC. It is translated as CAISGTEAEQYF.

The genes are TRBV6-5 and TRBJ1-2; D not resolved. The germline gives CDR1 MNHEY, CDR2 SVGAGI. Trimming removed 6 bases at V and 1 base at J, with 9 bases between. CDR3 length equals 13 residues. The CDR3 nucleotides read TGTGCCAGCAGCTACCGGTATAACTATGGCTACACCTTC. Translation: CASSYRYNYGYTF.

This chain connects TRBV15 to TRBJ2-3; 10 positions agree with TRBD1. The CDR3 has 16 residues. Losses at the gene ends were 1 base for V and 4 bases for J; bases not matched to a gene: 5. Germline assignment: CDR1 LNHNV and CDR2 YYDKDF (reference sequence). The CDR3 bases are TGTGCCACCAGCAGAGCAAGACAGGGGGCAGCAGATACGCAGTATTTT. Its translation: CATSRARQGAADTQYF.

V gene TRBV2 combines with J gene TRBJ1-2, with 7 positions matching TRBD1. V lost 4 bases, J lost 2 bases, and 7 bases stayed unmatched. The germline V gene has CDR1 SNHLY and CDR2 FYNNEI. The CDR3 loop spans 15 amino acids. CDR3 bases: TGTGCCAGCAGTGCCCCGGGACAGCCCAACTATGGCTACACCTTC. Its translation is CASSAPGQPNYGYTF.

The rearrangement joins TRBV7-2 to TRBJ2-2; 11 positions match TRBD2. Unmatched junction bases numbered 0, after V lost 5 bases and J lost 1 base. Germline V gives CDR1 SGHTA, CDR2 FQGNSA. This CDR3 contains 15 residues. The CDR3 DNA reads TGTGCCAGCAGCACTAGCGGGGGGAACACCGGGGAGCTGTTTTTT. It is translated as CASSTSGGNTGELFF.

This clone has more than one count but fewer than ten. CDR3 sequence reads: CASSHIASGFSGELFF. The DNA of the CDR3 is TGTGCCAGCAGCCATATCGCGTCAGGGTTTTCCGGGGAGCTGTTTTTT. The V call is TRBV5-4, the J call TRBJ2-2, with D perhaps matching TRBD1 (5 bases). V lost 4 bases and J lost 6, with 19 bases in between. The CDR3 length is 16 residues. The germline V gene has CDR1 SGHNT and CDR2 YYREEE (reference sequence).

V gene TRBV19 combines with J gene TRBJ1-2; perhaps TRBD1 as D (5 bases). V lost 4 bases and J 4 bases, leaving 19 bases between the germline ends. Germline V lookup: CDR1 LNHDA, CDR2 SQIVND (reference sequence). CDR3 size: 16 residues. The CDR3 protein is CASSSAGTLGGYGYTF. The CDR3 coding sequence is TGTGCCAGTAGTAGCGCCGGGACCCTGGGGGGCTATGGCTACACCTTC.

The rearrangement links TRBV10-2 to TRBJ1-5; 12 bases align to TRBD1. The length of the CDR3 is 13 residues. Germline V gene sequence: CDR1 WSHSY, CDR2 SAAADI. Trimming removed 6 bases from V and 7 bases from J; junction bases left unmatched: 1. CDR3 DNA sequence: TGCGCCAGCAGGGGACAGGGGGCCCAGCCCCAGCATTTT. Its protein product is CASRGQGAQPQHF.

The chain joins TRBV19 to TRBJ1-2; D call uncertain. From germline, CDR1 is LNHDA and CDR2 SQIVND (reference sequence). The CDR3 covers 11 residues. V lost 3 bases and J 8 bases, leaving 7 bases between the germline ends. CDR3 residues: CASSIGGGYTF. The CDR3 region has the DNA TGTGCCAGTAGTATTGGAGGGGGCTACACCTTC. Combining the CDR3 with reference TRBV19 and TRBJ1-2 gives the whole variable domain DGGITQSPKYLFRKEGQNVTLSCEQNLNHDAMYWYRQDPGQGLRLIYYSQIVNDFQKGDIAEGYSVSREKKESFPLTVTSAQKNPTAFYLCASSIGGGYTFGSGTRLTVV.

In DNA form, the CDR3 reads TGTGCCAGCAGCCAGGTTAATTCACCCCTCCACTTT. Amino acid sequence: CASSQVNSPLHF. V is TRBV7-9 and J is TRBJ1-6, with unresolved D. The length of the CDR3 is 12 residues. Germline CDR1 and CDR2: SEHNR and FQNEAQ (reference sequence). Trimming removed 5 bases from V and 6 bases from J, with 5 bases in between.

CDR3 DNA sequence: TGTGCCAGCTCACGGAAGGACAGGGGGGTTCATAGCAATCAGCCCCAGCATTTT. Protein sequence: CASSRKDRGVHSNQPQHF. V and J are TRBV18 and TRBJ1-5, with TRBD1 identical over 10 bases. CDR1 is KGHSH and CDR2 is LQKENI in the germline V gene. This CDR3 has 18 amino acids. After removal of 4 bases from V and 0 bases from J, the junction contained 9 bases not matched to a gene.

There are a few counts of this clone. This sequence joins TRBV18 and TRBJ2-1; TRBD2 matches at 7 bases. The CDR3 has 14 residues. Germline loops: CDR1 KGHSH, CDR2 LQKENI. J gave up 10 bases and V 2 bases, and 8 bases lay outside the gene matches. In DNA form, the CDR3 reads TGTGCCAGCTCACCAGCGGGAGTCCTATTAGAGCAGTTCTTC. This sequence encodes CASSPAGVLLEQFF. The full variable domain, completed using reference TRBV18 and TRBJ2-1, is NAGVMQNPRHLVRRRGQEARLRCSPMKGHSHVYWYRQLPEEGLKFMVYLQKENIIDESGMPKERFSAEFPKEGPSILRIQQVVRGDSAAYFCASSPAGVLLEQFFGPGTRLTVL.

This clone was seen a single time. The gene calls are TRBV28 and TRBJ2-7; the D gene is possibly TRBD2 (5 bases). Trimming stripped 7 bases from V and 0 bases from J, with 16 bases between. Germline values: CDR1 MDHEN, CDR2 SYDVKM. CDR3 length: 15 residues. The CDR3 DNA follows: TGTGCCAGCACAGACCCAAGCGGAAGCTCCTACGAGCAGTACTTC. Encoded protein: CASTDPSGSSYEQYF. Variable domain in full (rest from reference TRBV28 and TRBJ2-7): DVKVTQSSRYLVKRTGEKVFLECVQDMDHENMFWYRQDPGLGLRLIYFSYDVKMKEKGDIPEGYSVSREKKERFSLILESASTNQTSMYLCASTDPSGSSYEQYFGPGTRLTVT.

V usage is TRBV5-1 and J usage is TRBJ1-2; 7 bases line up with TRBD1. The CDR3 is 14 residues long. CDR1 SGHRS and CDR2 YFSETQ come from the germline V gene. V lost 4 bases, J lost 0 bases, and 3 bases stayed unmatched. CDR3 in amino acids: CASSRDSPNYGYTF. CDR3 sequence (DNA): TGCGCCAGCAGCAGGGACAGTCCTAACTATGGCTACACCTTC.

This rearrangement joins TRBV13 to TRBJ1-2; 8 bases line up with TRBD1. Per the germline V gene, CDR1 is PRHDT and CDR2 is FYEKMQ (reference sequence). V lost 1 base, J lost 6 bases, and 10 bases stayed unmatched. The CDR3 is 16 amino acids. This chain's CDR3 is CASSLDSRDRRDGYTF. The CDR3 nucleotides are TGTGCCAGCAGCTTAGATTCCCGGGACAGGAGAGATGGCTACACCTTC.